The sequence of this TCR beta chain was determined in a study of T-cell memory formation after mild COVID-19. Notes on the study in general: Researchers report contracting CD4+ clones mostly in CM and EM, with CD8+ clones in EMRA. Clones that contracted from day 15 to 85 had balanced CD4/CD8; later expanders were CD4+ biased.

Concerning this clonotype itself: Its antigen is currently unknown.

The CDR3 has 15 amino acids. Germline V gene data show CDR1 as SGHKS and CDR2 as YYEKEE (reference sequence). V lost 0 bases to trimming and J lost 4 bases; unmatched junction nucleotides: 4. TCRdb reprocessed the 5' RACE reads via MiXCR and lists one record per CDR3 protein. The sample includes about 180,000 distinct CDR3 sequences, approximately 17% of them seen just once. Sequenced input: PBMCs or a T cell subset sorted from them (not recorded which). The sequence was obtained from a man aged 18 to 29 who had mild COVID-19 (a few samples of this study predate the infection). Cell type and time point are not known. The chain links TRBV5-5 to TRBJ2-5; 9 bases align to TRBD1. Written as DNA, the CDR3 is TGTGCCAGCAGCTTGGTGACAGGGGGGGGAGAGACCCAGTACTTC. Its translation is CASSLVTGGGETQYF. Filled out from reference TRBV5-5 and TRBJ2-5, the complete variable domain reads DAGVTQSPTHLIKTRGQQVTLRCSPISGHKSVSWYQQVLGQGPQFIFQYYEKEERGRGNFPDRFSARQFPNYSSELNVNALLLGDSALYLCASSLVTGGGETQYFGPGTRLLVL.